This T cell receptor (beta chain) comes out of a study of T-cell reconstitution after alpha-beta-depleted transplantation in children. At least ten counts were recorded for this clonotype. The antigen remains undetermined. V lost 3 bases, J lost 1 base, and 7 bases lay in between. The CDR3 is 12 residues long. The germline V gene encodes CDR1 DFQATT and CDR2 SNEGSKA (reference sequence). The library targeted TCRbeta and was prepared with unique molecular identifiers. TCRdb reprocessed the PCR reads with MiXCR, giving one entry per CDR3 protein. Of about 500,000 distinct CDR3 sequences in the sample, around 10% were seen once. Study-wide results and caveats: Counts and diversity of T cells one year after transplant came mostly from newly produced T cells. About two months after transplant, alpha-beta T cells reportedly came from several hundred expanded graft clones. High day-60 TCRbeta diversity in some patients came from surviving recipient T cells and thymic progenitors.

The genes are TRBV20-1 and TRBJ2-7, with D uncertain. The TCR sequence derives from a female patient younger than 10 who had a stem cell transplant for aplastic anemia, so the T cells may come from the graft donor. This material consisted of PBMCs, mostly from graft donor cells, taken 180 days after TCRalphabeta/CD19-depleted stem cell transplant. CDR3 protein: CSASQGSYEQYV. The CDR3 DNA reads TGCAGTGCTAGCCAAGGATCCTACGAGCAGTACGTC.